This TCR beta chain originates from a study of cytomegalovirus exposure and HLA in healthy donors. Whole-study findings and limits: Some TCR beta chains (roughly 160 of them) were listed as cytomegalovirus-associated. Association of a missense DCLRE1C variant with TCR beta V- and J-gene trimming was reported in a later analysis.

A multiplex PCR was run with 60 Vbeta primers and 13 Jbeta primers. Sequenced by immunoSEQ multiplex PCR; TCRdb stores in-frame clones only, minus some. The data hold some 110,000 clones, with about 74% observed a single time. Healthy people donating bone marrow made up the donors. Turning to this clone: Its antigen is still unknown.

Material for sequencing was PBMCs. The origin of this receptor is a man aged 25-45 years in good health and CMV-seropositive.

The CDR3 DNA is TGTGCCAGCAGTTACTCGAGTTGGGGCGAGGACTATGGCTACACCTTC. Its protein product is CASSYSSWGEDYGYTF. The chain has TRBV6-6 and TRBJ1-2; D might be TRBD1 (5 bases). From germline, CDR1 is MNHNY and CDR2 SVGAGI (reference sequence). CDR3 length: 16 amino acids. Trimming shortened V by 0 bases and J by 3 bases, and 14 bases separated the two germline ends.